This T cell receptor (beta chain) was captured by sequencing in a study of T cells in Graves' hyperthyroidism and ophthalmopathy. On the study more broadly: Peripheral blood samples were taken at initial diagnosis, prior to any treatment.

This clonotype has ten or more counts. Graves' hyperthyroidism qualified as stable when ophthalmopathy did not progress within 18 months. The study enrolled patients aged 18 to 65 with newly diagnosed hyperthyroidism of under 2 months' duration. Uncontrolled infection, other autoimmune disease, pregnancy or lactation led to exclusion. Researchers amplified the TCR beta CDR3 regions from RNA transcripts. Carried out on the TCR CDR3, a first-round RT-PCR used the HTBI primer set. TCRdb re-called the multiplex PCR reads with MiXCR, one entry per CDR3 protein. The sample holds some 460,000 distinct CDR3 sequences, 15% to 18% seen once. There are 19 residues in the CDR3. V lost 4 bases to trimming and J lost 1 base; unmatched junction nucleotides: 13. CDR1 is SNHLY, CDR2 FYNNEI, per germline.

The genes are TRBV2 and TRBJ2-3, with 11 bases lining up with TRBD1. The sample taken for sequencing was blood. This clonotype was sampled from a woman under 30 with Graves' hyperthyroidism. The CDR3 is CASSVTGRTGGAGTDTQYF. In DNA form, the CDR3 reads TGTGCCAGCAGTGTGACGGGCCGGACAGGGGGCGCCGGCACAGATACGCAGTATTTT.